Described below is a single T cell receptor (beta chain) sequence and its context. Its target is unknown. This record belongs to a study of long-term antiretroviral therapy in people with HIV. The study, taken as a whole, reports: Comparison with controls showed narrower CDR3 length ranges in HIV repertoires. Within the repertoire, clones expanded before ART were dominant at all time points.

The assay, immunoSEQ v3.0, was run at survey level. The protocol was immunoSEQ multiplex PCR, while the TCRdb copy is restricted to in-frame clones and leaves out a portion. The sample has roughly 20,000 clones, about 70% seen once. Participants who had HIV were, without exception, treated in the United States. CDR1 and CDR2 (germline): MNHEY, SMNVEV (reference sequence). Trimming cost V 5 bases and J 6 bases; bases outside gene matches: 4. This CDR3 region has 14 residues. The sample here was unsorted PBMCs, taken 0.5 years before starting antiretroviral therapy. The chain employs TRBV27 and TRBJ2-3; TRBD1 aligns across 11 bases. The origin of this receptor is a man between 18 and 29 years old with HIV. The CDR3 reads CASSGTGGVDTQYF. The CDR3 coding sequence is TGTGCCAGCAGTGGGACAGGGGGGGTTGATACGCAGTATTTT.